This T cell receptor (beta chain) was sequenced for a study of breast tumors, draining lymph nodes, adjacent tissues. One entry per CDR3 protein results from TCRdb running MiXCR on the multiplex PCR reads. Here the sample spans 100,000 to 150,000 distinct CDR3 sequences, approximately 20% being singletons. About this clonotype: Its antigen remains unidentified. A read error may explain this, as a much larger clone is one base away.

Samples came from axillary lymph nodes draining the breast cancer. Findings and caveats of the study: The lymph node origin of tumor T cells was framed as consistent with a hypothesis, not demonstrated. Findings are consistent with lymph node origin and intratumoral expansion of most tumor T cells. Compared with basal-like, luminal-like tumors shared significantly more repertoire with nontumor tissue. Compared with lymph nodes, tumors were less diverse; compared with nontumor tissue, more.

The origin of this receptor is a female donor with breast cancer. Some clones in this sample may be carry-over from other donors' samples. Sequences were obtained from axillary lymph node tissue.

The CDR3 DNA sequence: TGTGCCGGCAGTTACGGGGGGCCCCAGCATTTT. As protein: CAGSYGGPQHF. The chain couples TRBV6-2 or TRBV6-3 to TRBJ1-5; D may be TRBD1 (5 bases). CDR1 MNHEY and CDR2 SVGEGT come from the germline V gene. This CDR3 has 11 amino acids.